The entry below gives a single TCR beta chain sequence along with its context. Its antigen is not identified. The data were obtained in a study of a mutant IDH1 vaccine in newly diagnosed glioma. The germline V gene has CDR1 SGHNT and CDR2 YENEEA. The CDR3 is 15 residues long. The V gene lost 2 bases and the J gene lost 1 base, with 11 bases spanning the gap. Noted time point: week 5, during vaccination. Mutant IDH1 20-mer peptide, at 300 ug, made up each vaccine dose, with topical imiquimod. Here immunoSEQ multiplex PCR was the method, and the copy in TCRdb shows in-frame clones only, minus some. The sample has nearly 30,000 clones, about 85% seen once.

The source is a woman aged 40 to 49 with glioma. Some clones in this sample may be carry-over from other donors' samples. The chain links TRBV11-3 to TRBJ1-1; D is perhaps TRBD1 (5 bases). The sample consisted of peripheral blood mononuclear cells (PBMCs), taken from a glioma patient whose treatment included an IDH1 peptide vaccine. In DNA, the CDR3 is TGTGCCAGCAGCTTAAATATGGACACGAACACTGAAGCTTTCTTT. Translating it yields CASSLNMDTNTEAFF.